This TCR beta chain was sequenced for a study of blood T cell repertoires in COVID-19. Study-level information: Specimens from acute and convalescent COVID-19 originated in the United States, Italy and Spain. PBMCs, B-cell-depleted T cells, or T cells provided the cDNA or gDNA that made up the material.

Per the study methods: Nucleated cell number was recorded as an estimate derived from reference gene primer amplification. Assay used: immunoSEQ multiplex PCR; TCRdb lists only in-frame clones, some missing. The DNA gave D and trimming, while V, J and clone size come from that table. The profile shows around 250,000 clones, roughly 88% of them singletons. The receptor was isolated from a human donor in a cohort sampled during active COVID-19. Sequenced material: peripheral blood.

CDR3 residues: CASSITGNSNQPQHF. Here the CDR3 DNA reads TGTGCCAGCAGTATCACAGGAAATAGCAATCAGCCCCAGCATTTT. The chain joins TRBV6-5 to TRBJ1-5; tentative D call: TRBD1 (5 bases). CDR1 and CDR2 from the germline V gene are MNHEY and SVGAGI. CDR3 length: 15 amino acids. V gave up 5 bases and J gave up 0 bases, with 11 bases separating them.